Listed below are T cell receptor beta chains from one sample, sequenced in a study of CD8 T cells in Susac syndrome. In TCRdb, the immunoSEQ multiplex PCR reads were re-called with MiXCR into one record per CDR3 protein. The repertoire includes 200,000 or so distinct CDR3 sequences, about 95% of them detected once, and 0.093% sits in the top ten. Sequencing was performed on CD4+ T cells from PBMCs. The receptors were gathered from a human donor with multiple sclerosis. The CDR3 runs from the conserved cysteine through the conserved F or W. A D gene is named only where the DNA matches it firmly. The size field is filled for only some rows; it gives once, few, many or a size class.

V gene	J gene	clone size	D gene	CDR3 DNA	CDR3 protein
TRBV20-1	TRBJ2-7	few	TRBD1	TGCAGTGCTTTGGACAGGGGTCCCTACGAGCAGTACTTC	CSALDRGPYEQYF
TRBV7-9	TRBJ2-5	.	.	TGTGCCAGCAGCTTCTTGTACCAAGAGACCCAGTACTTC	CASSFLYQETQYF
TRBV24-1	TRBJ2-7	.	.	TGTGCCACCAGTGATTCCGCGCGAGGGGTCTACGAGCAGTACTTC	CATSDSARGVYEQYF
TRBV30	TRBJ1-3	.	.	TGTGCCTGGAGTACCCAGACGGGAAACACCATATATTTT	CAWSTQTGNTIYF
TRBV20-1	TRBJ1-5	.	.	TGCAGTGCTCCCGGAGGGGAGGGACAGCCCCAGCATTTT	CSAPGGEGQPQHF
TRBV12-3/TRBV12-4	TRBJ1-5	once	TRBD1	TGTGCCAGCACCCGACAGGGTATGAATCAGCCCCAGCATTTT	CASTRQGMNQPQHF
TRBV7-9	TRBJ1-2	.	TRBD1	TGTGCCAGCAGCCTCGGGACAGCCGATCGTTATGGCTACACCTTC	CASSLGTADRYGYTF
TRBV3-1	TRBJ2-7	.	.	TGTGCCAGCAGTACACAGGGATCCTACGAGCAGTACTTC	CASSTQGSYEQYF
TRBV7-9	TRBJ2-7	once	TRBD2	TGTGCCAGCAGCTTTGCACTAGCGGGGGCGGGCTACGAGCAGTACTTC	CASSFALAGAGYEQYF
TRBV27	TRBJ2-5	.	.	TGTGCCAGGACTAGGCCGGGAGAGACCCAGTACTTC	CARTRPGETQYF
TRBV6-1	TRBJ2-5	.	.	TGTGCCAGCAGTGAATGGGCGGCTGGGCTCCAAGAGACCCAGTACTTC	CASSEWAAGLQETQYF
TRBV7-9	TRBJ2-3	.	TRBD2	TGTGCCAGCAGCCGGGGACTAGCGGATACGCAGTATTTT	CASSRGLADTQYF
TRBV2	TRBJ1-1	once	TRBD1	TGTGCCAGCCCCCGGGACAGGGGAACTGAAGCTTTCTTT	CASPRDRGTEAFF
TRBV2	TRBJ2-7	.	.	TGTGCCAGCCGGAGGACGCTTACCTACGAGCAGTACTTC	CASRRTLTYEQYF
TRBV29-1	TRBJ2-5	.	.	TGCAGCGTTGAAGATACTGGTTACCAAGAGACCCAGTACTTC	CSVEDTGYQETQYF
TRBV12-3/TRBV12-4	TRBJ2-5	.	TRBD2	TGTGCCAGCACCCTGGGGGAGGGCCATCGAGAGACCCAGTACTTC	CASTLGEGHRETQYF
TRBV18	TRBJ2-4	.	.	TGTGCCAGCTCACCAGGACTAACTTCAGCCAAAAACATTCAGTACTTC	CASSPGLTSAKNIQYF
TRBV30	TRBJ2-1	.	.	TGTGCCTGGAGATCGGGGGGCGATAACATCCTAAAACAGTTCTTC	CAWRSGGDNILKQFF
TRBV14	TRBJ2-1	.	TRBD2	TGTGCCAGCAGCCTCGGAGCGGGAGTAGGTGAGCAGTTCTTC	CASSLGAGVGEQFF
TRBV9	TRBJ2-1	.	TRBD2	TGTGCCAGCACCGAAGGGGCGGGAGCTCCATACAATGAGCAGTTCTTC	CASTEGAGAPYNEQFF
TRBV4-1	TRBJ2-3	.	TRBD2	TGCGCCAGCAGCCACGGCTATGCGGGAGAACGGGATACGCAGTATTTT	CASSHGYAGERDTQYF
TRBV10-3	TRBJ1-5	.	TRBD1	TGTGCCACAGGACAGGGGGAGGCAAATCAGCCCCAGCATTTT	CATGQGEANQPQHF
TRBV20-1	TRBJ2-3	.	TRBD1	TGCAGTGCTAGAGATACCGGGACAGGGGGAGGAGATACGCAGTATTTT	CSARDTGTGGGDTQYF
TRBV29-1	TRBJ1-2	few	.	TGCAGCGTTGAACTTGGCTACACCTTC	CSVELGYTF
TRBV5-4	TRBJ1-2	once	.	TGTGCCAGCAGCTCGGGACCCTATGGCTACACCTTC	CASSSGPYGYTF
TRBV7-3	TRBJ2-6	once	.	TGTGCCAGCAGCCCGGACTTGGGGGCTGGGGCCAACGTCCTGACTTTC	CASSPDLGAGANVLTF
TRBV2	TRBJ1-6	.	TRBD1	TGTGCCAGCAGTGGGACCGGGACAGGGACAAATTCACCCCTCCACTTT	CASSGTGTGTNSPLHF
TRBV11-2	TRBJ2-3	.	TRBD2	TGTGCCAGCAGCTTAGAACTAGCGGGAGGAGATACGCAGTATTTT	CASSLELAGGDTQYF
TRBV30	TRBJ2-3	.	TRBD2	TGTGCCTGGAGTACGTTAGCGGGGGCTCAGTATTTT	CAWSTLAGAQYF
TRBV3-1	TRBJ2-3	.	.	TGTGCCAGCAGCCAGGGACGTTCTTACACAGATACGCAGTATTTT	CASSQGRSYTDTQYF
TRBV10-3	TRBJ1-4	.	.	TGTGCCATCTCTGAACAGACGGCGACTAATGAAAAACTGTTTTTT	CAISEQTATNEKLFF
TRBV29-1	TRBJ2-1	.	TRBD2	TGCAGCGTTGGCGGACTAGCGGGAGCCACCCGCAATGAGCAGTTCTTC	CSVGGLAGATRNEQFF
TRBV10-3	TRBJ2-3	.	TRBD2	TGTGCCATCAGTGTTAGCGGGGGGGCAGATACGCAGTATTTT	CAISVSGGADTQYF
TRBV20-1	TRBJ1-2	.	.	TGCAGTGCTAGAGGGAATGGGTTCAATGGCTACACCTTC	CSARGNGFNGYTF
TRBV3-1	TRBJ2-3	.	.	TGTGCCAGTTCCGACAGCACATTTCGAGTCAGCACAGATACGCAGTATTTT	CASSDSTFRVSTDTQYF
TRBV30	TRBJ2-1	.	.	TGTGCCTGGAGCCTCGTAAATGAGCAGTTCTTC	CAWSLVNEQFF
TRBV15	TRBJ1-1	.	.	TGTGCCACCAGCACCGACGGAAGAAGCATGAACACTGAAGCTTTCTTT	CATSTDGRSMNTEAFF
TRBV12-3/TRBV12-4	TRBJ1-2	.	.	TGTGCCAGCAGTTTAGGGCAGAACTATGGCTACACCTTC	CASSLGQNYGYTF
TRBV30	TRBJ1-6	.	TRBD1	TGTGCCGGACAGGGCAGCGGTTCACCCCTCCACTTT	CAGQGSGSPLHF
TRBV24-1	TRBJ2-1	.	.	TGTGCCACCAGTGATCCCTTCAATGAGCAGTTCTTC	CATSDPFNEQFF
TRBV18	TRBJ2-7	.	.	TGTGCCAGCTCGCCTACGCCGGGCCCCCTCGACGAGCAGTACTTC	CASSPTPGPLDEQYF
TRBV29-1	TRBJ2-5	.	TRBD1	TGCAGCGTCCAGGACAGGGGAGAGGAGACCCAGTACTTC	CSVQDRGEETQYF
TRBV6-5	TRBJ1-6	.	.	TGTGCCAGCAGTTACCTCAGGCAACCCCTCCACTTT	CASSYLRQPLHF
TRBV5-6	TRBJ2-4	.	.	TGTGCCAGCAGCTTGGGGATCAGGGTGTTCCTTCAGTACTTC	CASSLGIRVFLQYF